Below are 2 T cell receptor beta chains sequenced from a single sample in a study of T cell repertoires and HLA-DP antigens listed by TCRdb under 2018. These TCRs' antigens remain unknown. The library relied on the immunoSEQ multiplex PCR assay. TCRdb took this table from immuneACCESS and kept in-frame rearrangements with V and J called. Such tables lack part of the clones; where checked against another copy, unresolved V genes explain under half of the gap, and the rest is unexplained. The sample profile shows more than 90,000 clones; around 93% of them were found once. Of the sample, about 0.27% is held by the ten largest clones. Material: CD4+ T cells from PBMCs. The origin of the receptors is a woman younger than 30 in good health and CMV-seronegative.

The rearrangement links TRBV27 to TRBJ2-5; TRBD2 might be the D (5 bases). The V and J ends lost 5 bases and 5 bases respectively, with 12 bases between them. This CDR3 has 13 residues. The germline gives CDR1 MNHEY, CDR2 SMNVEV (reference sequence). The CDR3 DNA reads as TGTGCCAGCAGTCCCCGCTCGGGGGAGACCCAGTACTTC. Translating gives CASSPRSGETQYF.

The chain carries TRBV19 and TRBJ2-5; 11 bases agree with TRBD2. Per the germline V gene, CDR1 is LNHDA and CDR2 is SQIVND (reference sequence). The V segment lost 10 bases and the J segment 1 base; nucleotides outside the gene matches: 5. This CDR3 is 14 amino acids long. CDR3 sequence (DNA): TGTGCCACCGGGACTAGCGGATCCCAAGAGACCCAGTACTTC. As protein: CATGTSGSQETQYF.